Presented here are 3 T cell receptor beta chains from one specimen sequenced in a study of PD-1 blockade in classical Hodgkin lymphoma. Using immunoSEQ multiplex PCR, the repertoire was profiled, and TCRdb retains in-frame clones only, with some absent. The sample consists of 7,000 or so clones, roughly 80% of them appearing once. Documented time point: cycle 4 day 1 (C4D1), after more than five weeks of nivolumab. All the patients suffered relapse after autologous stem cell transplantation, and brentuximab vedotin exposure differed. Sample: peripheral blood mononuclear cells (PBMCs), taken before the fourth cycle of nivolumab. The receptors come from a human donor with classical Hodgkin lymphoma.

The V call is TRBV5-3, the J call TRBJ1-2; 7 bases are shared with TRBD1. TRBV5-3 is identified as an open reading frame with a role that is uncertain. CDR3 length equals 15 residues. The V and J ends lost 1 base and 6 bases, in that order; junction bases with no gene match: 9. CDR3 protein: CARSLKEAGGHGYTF. The CDR3 nucleotides read TGTGCCAGAAGCTTGAAGGAGGCAGGGGGGCATGGCTACACCTTC.

V and J are TRBV7-2 and TRBJ1-6, with D tentatively TRBD1 (5 bases). The CDR3 is 14 residues long. Germline V gene sequence: CDR1 SGHTA, CDR2 FQGNSA. Trimming cost V 1 base and J 10 bases, with 11 bases left between them. The DNA of the CDR3 is TGTGCCAGCAGCTTAGGAGGGGTAGGGTCACCCCTCCACTTT. Protein product: CASSLGGVGSPLHF.

CDR3 in amino acids: CASSVYSGSPLHF. The CDR3 DNA is TGTGCCAGCAGCGTATACTCGGGGTCACCCCTCCACTTT. The rearrangement links TRBV7-2 to TRBJ1-6; D gene uncertain. This CDR3 has 13 residues. V shed 5 bases and J shed 10 bases, with 12 bases lying between them. Germline-derived CDR1 and CDR2 are SGHTA and FQGNSA. The full variable domain, in which reference TRBV7-2 and TRBJ1-6 provide the parts outside the CDR3, is GAGVSQSPSNKVTEKGKDVELRCDPISGHTALYWYRQSLGQGLEFLIYFQGNSAPDKSGLPSDRFSAERTGGSVSTLTIQRTQQEDSAVYLCASSVYSGSPLHFGNGTRLTVT.